This T cell receptor (beta chain) is drawn from a study of CD8 T cells in Susac syndrome. The CDR3 spans 17 residues. After removal of 5 bases from V and 3 bases from J, the junction contained 13 bases not matched to a gene. Overall study findings and caveats: By the study's own acknowledgment, its TCR sequencing and HLA analysis included relatively few individuals.

As to this clonotype: Its antigen remains unidentified.

The authors carried out high-throughput sequencing of TCR beta. They applied it to CD8+ and CD4+ T cells obtained from blood. An amount of RNA that ranged from about 0.45 to 1 ug was reverse transcribed with random hexamers. Amplification of TCR beta CDR3 across 54 Vbeta and 13 Jbeta was performed with immunoSEQ multiplex PCR. Each CDR3 protein gets one entry after TCRdb re-called the immunoSEQ multiplex PCR reads with MiXCR. The data contain about 89,000 distinct CDR3 sequences, approximately 92% of them singletons. The specimen was CD8+ T cells from PBMCs. This sequence joins TRBV12-3 or TRBV12-4 and TRBJ2-4, with 7 bases identical to TRBD2. This receptor was obtained from a human donor in good health. The CDR3 loop is CASSLRPRGRDKNIQYF. The CDR3 DNA reads TGTGCCAGCAGTCTCAGGCCTCGGGGGAGGGACAAAAACATTCAGTACTTC.